This T cell receptor beta chain comes out of a study of glioma-infiltrating T cells after dendritic cell vaccination. Study as a whole: Between 2003 and 2012, patients got autologous tumor lysate-pulsed dendritic cell vaccines.

Profiling relied on immunoSEQ multiplex PCR, and the TCRdb table lists in-frame clones only, not all of them. The sample shows 75,000 to 85,000 clones, roughly 87% of them seen only once. CDR1 LNHNV and CDR2 YYDKDF come from the germline V gene (reference sequence). V was pared by 2 bases and J by 3 bases, with 7 bases between. The CDR3 consists of 13 residues. The sample holds one count of this clone. Regarding time point: after dendritic cell vaccination, including at tumor progression/relapse. V is TRBV15 and J is TRBJ1-1; TRBD1 is a possible D gene (6 bases). The sequencing used blood, collected after dendritic cell vaccination. The TCR comes from a human donor with glioblastoma. The CDR3 sequence is CATSRRTDTEAFF. Written as DNA, the CDR3 is TGTGCCACCAGCAGAAGGACAGACACTGAAGCTTTCTTT.